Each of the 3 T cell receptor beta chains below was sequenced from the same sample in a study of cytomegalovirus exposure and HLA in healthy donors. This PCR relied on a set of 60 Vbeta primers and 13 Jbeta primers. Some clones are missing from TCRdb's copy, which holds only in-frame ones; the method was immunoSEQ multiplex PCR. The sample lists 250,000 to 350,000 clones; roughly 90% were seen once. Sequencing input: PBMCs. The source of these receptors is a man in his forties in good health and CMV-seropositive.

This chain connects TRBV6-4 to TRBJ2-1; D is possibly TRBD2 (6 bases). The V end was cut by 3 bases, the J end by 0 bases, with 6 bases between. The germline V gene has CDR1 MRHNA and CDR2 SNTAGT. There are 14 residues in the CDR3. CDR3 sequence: CASSDSGSYNEQFF. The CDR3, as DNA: TGTGCCAGCAGTGATAGCGGCTCCTACAATGAGCAGTTCTTC.

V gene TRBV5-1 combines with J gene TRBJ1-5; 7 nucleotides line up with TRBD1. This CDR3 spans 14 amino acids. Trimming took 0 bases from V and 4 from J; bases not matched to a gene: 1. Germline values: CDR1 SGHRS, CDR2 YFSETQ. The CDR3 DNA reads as TGCGCCAGCAGCTTGGAGGGACAGAATCAGCCCCAGCATTTT. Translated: CASSLEGQNQPQHF.

The CDR3 sequence is CASSLGGQGKGYTF. In DNA form, the CDR3 reads TGTGCCAGCAGCTTAGGCGGACAGGGGAAAGGCTACACCTTC. The chain has TRBV7-6 and TRBJ1-2; 9 bases map to TRBD1. Germline CDR1 is SGHVS and CDR2 is FNYEAQ. CDR3 length: 14 amino acids. The ends lost 1 base at V and 8 bases at J; junction bases unmatched: 5.